This TCR beta chain was recovered during a study of tumor-infiltrating lymphocytes in primary liver carcinoma. From roughly 0.5 ug total RNA, TCR beta cDNA was generated with a primer in the constant region. Three nested multiplex PCR rounds of slightly modified ARM-PCR generated TCR beta libraries. TRBV1-TRBV30 forward and Cbeta reverse primers drove the first two approximately 10-cycle rounds. TCRdb re-called the multiplex PCR reads through MiXCR, storing one row per CDR3 protein. The repertoire consists of 30,000 to 40,000 distinct CDR3 sequences, with roughly four fifths occurring once and the leading ten covering less than 20%. Study-wide results and caveats: Tumor samples exhibited a significantly greater top-250-clone fraction than blood samples (p = 0.039). Only about 7.5-24% of top clones showed up in all five tumor regions.

Germline CDR1 SGHRS, CDR2 YFSETQ. CDR3 length: 14 residues. In regard to this clonotype: As yet, its antigen is unknown. A read error may account for a junction end that differs from germline.

Scientists recovered RNA and DNA together from roughly 21-30 mg of unsorted bulk tissue. Through surgical resection, the patients' primary liver carcinoma was treated. Every one of the tumor samples had a viable tumor cell content above 80%. The chain combines TRBV5-1 with TRBJ1-1, with 7 bases that match TRBD1. The source is a man in his forties with primary liver carcinoma and hepatitis B virus infection. Sequenced material: liver tumor tissue from sampling region 4. Subset in this sample: tumor region T4, right-lateral pole. The DNA for the CDR3 is TGCACCAGCGGCTCGACAGGGCGACGGACTGAAGCTTTCTTT. This encodes CTSGSTGRRTEAFF.